This T cell receptor (beta chain) was obtained from a study of graft-versus-host responses after intestinal transplantation. Study overall: Anti-thymocyte globulin induction was given to all recipients, followed by tacrolimus and steroids for three to four years.

Assay: immunoSEQ multiplex PCR; the TCRdb copy retains only in-frame clones and omits some. Among approximately 99,000 clones listed, around 92% were seen once. CDR3 length: 14 residues. The V and J ends lost 4 bases and 2 bases, in that order; junction bases with no gene match: 4. Germline CDR1 is LNHNV and CDR2 is YYDKDF (reference sequence). Points from the study as a whole: Marrow from the recipient contained GvH clones, some of which had appeared first in ileum or blood.

On this clone itself: Its antigen is unknown.

This receptor was obtained from a human donor who was the organ donor for an intestinal transplant. V gene TRBV15 combines with J gene TRBJ1-2; 7 bases fit TRBD1. The source material was unstimulated CD8+ T cells sorted from spleen or lymph node cells, sampled before transplant. The CDR3 DNA is TGTGCCACCAGCACAACAGGGGTCAACTATGGCTACACCTTC. Translation gives CATSTTGVNYGYTF.